The entry that follows covers one T cell receptor (beta chain) sequence. Its antigen is unknown. 60 Vbeta and 13 Jbeta primers were used in PCR. Data came from immunoSEQ multiplex PCR; TCRdb stores just in-frame clones and leaves some out. The sample has approximately 120,000 clones; about 70% are singletons. This record comes from a study of cytomegalovirus exposure and HLA in healthy donors. Study outcomes and limitations: Indistinguishable V segments, including TRBV6-2 and TRBV6-3, were excluded.

Although they were nominally healthy when sampled, donors likely had unrecorded immune exposures. V lost 2 bases to trimming and J lost 5 bases; unmatched junction nucleotides: 6. Germline V gives CDR1 KGHSH, CDR2 LQKENI. The CDR3 runs 15 residues. The sequencing input was PBMCs. The source is a woman aged 35 to 49 in good health and CMV-seropositive. This chain links TRBV18 with TRBJ1-1; 9 nucleotides match TRBD1. The CDR3 here is CASSPVTGGWTEAFF. In nucleotides, the CDR3 is TGTGCCAGCTCACCAGTGACAGGGGGATGGACTGAAGCTTTCTTT.